Below are 15 T cell receptor beta chains sequenced from a single sample in a study of cytomegalovirus exposure and HLA in healthy donors. Repertoires were generated with immunoSEQ multiplex PCR, while TCRdb's copy carries only in-frame clones and drops some. The sample contains under 250,000 clones, 87% of which appear only once. Sequenced input: PBMCs. All receptors derive from a woman aged 18 to 35 in good health and CMV-seropositive.

The genes are TRBV6-5 and TRBJ2-5; D is perhaps TRBD2 (6 bases). The CDR3 is made up of 14 amino acids. V dropped 4 bases and J dropped 1 base, with 10 bases sitting between them. Germline-derived CDR1 and CDR2 are MNHEY and SVGAGI. This CDR3 is CASSSPGLQETQYF. The CDR3 DNA sequence: TGTGCCAGCAGTTCCCCGGGACTCCAAGAGACCCAGTACTTC.

This clone was seen only a few times. The chain couples TRBV25-1 to TRBJ2-2, with D tentatively TRBD1 (5 bases). The germline CDR1 and CDR2 sequences are MGHDK and SYGVNS. V lost 6 bases to trimming and J lost 0 bases, with 14 bases between them. This CDR3 is built from 16 residues. CDR3 sequence (DNA): TGTGCCAGCAGCGCCGAAGGACACACGAACACCGGGGAGCTGTTTTTT. Its protein is CASSAEGHTNTGELFF.

The chain has TRBV29-1 and TRBJ2-5; perhaps TRBD2 as D (6 bases). The V and J ends lost 7 bases and 5 bases respectively, with 8 bases between them. The CDR3 has 10 amino acids. Germline CDR1 SQVTM, CDR2 ANQGSEA. In nucleotides, the CDR3 is TGCAGCGCCCGGGGGGAGACCCAGTACTTC. Translating gives CSARGETQYF.

The chain uses TRBV28 and TRBJ1-1; 7 bases map to TRBD1. With 6 bases clipped from V and 6 bases from J, the junction kept 4 bases outside the gene matches. Germline values: CDR1 MDHEN, CDR2 SYDVKM. This CDR3 has 12 amino acids. Here the CDR3 DNA reads TGTGCCAGCAGGACAGGGAATCCTGAAGCTTTCTTT. Its translation is CASRTGNPEAFF.

The rearrangement joins TRBV18 to TRBJ1-2; TRBD1 aligns across 7 bases. V lost 3 bases, J lost 0 bases, and 10 bases stayed unmatched. The CDR3 sequence is 17 residues long. The V gene's germline CDR1 is KGHSH and CDR2 LQKENI. The CDR3 DNA reads TGTGCCAGCTCACCTTACTCCCAGGGGACAGCTAACTATGGCTACACCTTC. It specifies CASSPYSQGTANYGYTF.

The J gene is TRBJ1-1, the V gene TRBV12-5; TRBD1 is a possible D gene (6 bases). The CDR3 covers 16 residues. Germline-derived CDR1 and CDR2 are LGHNT and FRNRAP. Trimming took 3 bases from V and 3 from J, leaving 17 bases between them. The CDR3 bases are TGTGCTAGTGGTTTCGCCCTGCCGGGACAAGACACTGAAGCTTTCTTT. Translated: CASGFALPGQDTEAFF.

CDR3 sequence reads: CASSLAGRVDEKLFF. CDR3 bases: TGTGCCAGCAGCTTGGCTGGCAGGGTTGATGAAAAACTGTTTTTT. The chain uses TRBV5-6 and TRBJ1-4; D may be TRBD1 (5 bases). V was cut by 0 bases and J by 6 bases, with 12 bases left in between. In germline, CDR1 is SGHDT, CDR2 YYEEEE. The CDR3 has 15 amino acids.

The chain carries TRBV30 and TRBJ1-1, with D perhaps TRBD1 (6 bases). This CDR3 comprises 14 residues. V lost 4 bases and J 2 bases, leaving 14 bases between the germline ends. Germline V gene lookup returns CDR1 GTSNPN and CDR2 SVGIG (reference sequence). The CDR3 coding sequence is TGTGCCTGGACTTGGGGGGGCTTTAACACTGAAGCTTTCTTT. Its protein is CAWTWGGFNTEAFF.

As regards this clone: In the same sample, other DNA sequences code for this CDR3. The rearrangement links TRBV5-4 to TRBJ2-7; 7 nucleotides align to TRBD1. The junction had 5 bases not matched to a gene; V was cut back by 0 bases and J by 2 bases. This CDR3 is built from 15 residues. Germline CDR1 reads SGHNT; CDR2 reads YYREEE (reference sequence). CDR3 amino acids: CASSLGGQGAYEQYF. The CDR3 nucleotides are TGTGCCAGCAGCTTGGGGGGTCAGGGGGCCTACGAGCAGTACTTC.

The chain is built from TRBV21-1 and TRBJ2-1; TRBD2, the D gene given by the table, was not confirmed from the DNA. TRBV21-1 is recorded as a pseudogene. This CDR3 is 20 amino acids long. CDR3 in DNA: TGTGCCAGCAGCAAAGCCAAGGGGACAGGGTCCCTAGCGGGGTCATATGAGCAGTTCTTC. Residues: CASSKAKGTGSLAGSYEQFF.

The chain carries TRBV15 and TRBJ1-4; no clear D. CDR1 and CDR2 (germline): LNHNV, YYDKDF (reference sequence). The CDR3 consists of 16 residues. Trimming removed 0 bases at V and 3 bases at J, with 11 bases between. The CDR3 DNA is TGTGCCACCAGCAGAGAGGCTTCTGTGGCTAATGAAAAACTGTTTTTT. This gives the protein CATSREASVANEKLFF.

The rearrangement uses TRBV4-2 and TRBJ2-1; D perhaps matches TRBD2 (5 bases). The germline V gene encodes CDR1 LGHNA and CDR2 YNFKEQ. V lost 0 bases and J lost 4, with 7 bases in between. The CDR3 sequence is 14 residues long. CDR3 nucleotides: TGTGCCAGCAGCCAAGATACGGGGTACAATGAGCAGTTCTTC. Translation: CASSQDTGYNEQFF.

This rearrangement joins TRBV11-2 to TRBJ1-2, with TRBD1 matching 12 bases. The germline V gene has CDR1 SGHAT and CDR2 FQNNGV. Trimming cost V 6 bases and J 3 bases; bases outside gene matches: 14. The CDR3 is 18 residues long. This CDR3 reads CASRRPGQGASADYGYTF. For the CDR3, the DNA is TGTGCCAGCAGGCGACCGGGACAGGGGGCTTCTGCTGACTATGGCTACACCTTC.

The CDR3 bases are TGCGCCAGCAGCTCAGGTGAAGGAAACACCATATATTTT. Translation: CASSSGEGNTIYF. This chain joins TRBV5-1 and TRBJ1-3; D remains ambiguous. The CDR3 totals 13 residues. V gave up 3 bases and J gave up 4 bases, with 8 bases separating them. Germline loops: CDR1 SGHRS, CDR2 YFSETQ.

The rearrangement uses TRBV28 and TRBJ1-1, with 8 bases lining up with TRBD1. Unmatched junction bases numbered 6, after V lost 6 bases and J lost 0 bases. CDR1 is MDHEN and CDR2 is SYDVKM in the germline V gene. CDR3 length equals 15 residues. The CDR3 reads CASSPDRGMNTEAFF. CDR3 DNA sequence: TGTGCCAGCAGCCCCGACAGGGGAATGAACACTGAAGCTTTCTTT.